The 17 T cell receptor beta chains presented below share a single source sample, sequenced in a study of T-cell reconstitution after alpha-beta-depleted transplantation in children. The TCRbeta library was prepared with unique molecular identifiers. TCRdb fed the PCR reads into MiXCR, producing one record per CDR3 protein. The sample records approximately 400,000 distinct CDR3 sequences, under 13% being singletons. This specimen was PBMCs from the stem cell graft donor, taken from the stem cell graft. Every receptor here comes from a human donor who donated a stem cell graft to a child with acute myeloid leukemia.

V usage is TRBV20-1 and J usage is TRBJ2-3, with a possible D match to TRBD2 (6 bases). Germline lookup yields CDR1 DFQATT and CDR2 SNEGSKA (reference sequence). This CDR3 comprises 15 residues. The V end was cut by 5 bases, the J end by 2 bases, with 17 bases between. The CDR3 coding sequence is TGCAGTGCTCATCTGGGAGGCAGTGACACAGATACGCAGTATTTT. Encoded protein: CSAHLGGSDTDTQYF.

The chain uses TRBV6-2 or TRBV6-3 and TRBJ2-7; D may be TRBD1 (6 bases). Trimming shortened V by 6 bases and J by 4 bases, and 13 bases separated the two germline ends. Germline CDR1 and CDR2: MNHEY and SVGEGT. The CDR3 runs to 13 residues. The CDR3 coding sequence is TGTGCCAGCAGCGAGACAGGATATTACGAGCAGTACTTC. It encodes CASSETGYYEQYF.

The V call is TRBV20-1, the J call TRBJ2-5, with TRBD1 as a possible D gene (6 bases). This CDR3 spans 13 amino acids. The ends were cut back, 8 bases at V and 7 bases at J, with 20 bases in the middle. Germline V lookup: CDR1 DFQATT, CDR2 SNEGSKA (reference sequence). The CDR3 protein is CSSPPRGFGTQYF. CDR3 bases: TGCAGTTCCCCGCCCAGGGGCTTTGGGACCCAGTACTTC.

This clonotype was seen more than once but under ten times. The gene calls are TRBV12-3 or TRBV12-4 and TRBJ2-5, with D uncertain. Trimming pared 6 bases from V and 9 bases from J, leaving 17 bases between. There are 13 residues in the CDR3. The CDR3 DNA follows: TGTGCCAGCAGCCCCATGGGGTATGGGTCCCAGTACTTC. The encoded protein is CASSPMGYGSQYF.

This clonotype came up many times. The rearrangement links TRBV5-1 to TRBJ2-3; no definite D call. CDR1 and CDR2 (germline): SGHRS, YFSETQ. This CDR3 is built from 13 residues. V dropped 0 bases and J dropped 5 bases, with 7 bases sitting between them. For the CDR3, the DNA is TGCGCCAGCAGCTTGGGGTCCGGAGATACGCAGTATTTT. It is translated as CASSLGSGDTQYF.

V is TRBV12-3 or TRBV12-4 and J is TRBJ2-1, with 8 bases fitting TRBD1. The ends lost 3 bases at V and 8 bases at J; junction bases unmatched: 9. The CDR3 has 15 residues. The CDR3 nucleotides read TGTGCCAGCAGTTTGGGCAGGGGGCCTGATTATGAGCAGTTCTTC. Its translation: CASSLGRGPDYEQFF.

The rearrangement uses TRBV5-1 and TRBJ1-6; D is unclear. The germline V gene encodes CDR1 SGHRS and CDR2 YFSETQ. This CDR3 has 16 residues. V was cut by 2 bases and J by 0 bases, with 9 bases left in between. This chain's CDR3 is CASSFDQSSYNSPLHF. For the CDR3, the DNA is TGCGCCAGCAGCTTCGACCAGAGCTCCTATAATTCACCCCTCCACTTT.

This clonotype showed up just a few times. The chain combines TRBV5-1 with TRBJ2-3; tentative D call: TRBD2 (6 bases). This CDR3 is 12 amino acids long. V gave up 3 bases and J gave up 5 bases, with 7 bases separating them. The germline CDR1 and CDR2 sequences are SGHRS and YFSETQ. The CDR3 loop reads CASSSEGDTQYF. As DNA, the CDR3 is TGCGCCAGCAGCTCGGAGGGAGATACGCAGTATTTT.

This clonotype was seen a few times. The chain uses TRBV7-9 and TRBJ2-2; D might be TRBD2 (6 bases). The CDR3 contains 13 residues. Trimming pared 9 bases from V and 1 base from J, leaving 9 bases between. Germline V lookup: CDR1 SEHNR, CDR2 FQNEAQ (reference sequence). The CDR3 DNA reads TGTGCCAGGAGACTAGGGAACACCGGGGAGCTGTTTTTT. Its translation: CARRLGNTGELFF.

This chain links TRBV20-1 with TRBJ2-7; 7 bases map to TRBD2. J lost 4 bases, V lost 3 bases, and 6 bases had no gene match. This CDR3 region has 13 residues. In germline, CDR1 is DFQATT, CDR2 SNEGSKA (reference sequence). Here the CDR3 DNA reads TGCAGTGCTAGCGGGAGGCTTGAGTACGAGCAGTACTTC. Translated: CSASGRLEYEQYF.

The chain employs TRBV21-1 and TRBJ2-6; the DNA was not used to check the table's D call, TRBD1. TRBV21-1 is deemed a pseudogene. The CDR3 sequence is 19 residues long. The CDR3 DNA sequence: TGTGCCAGCAGCAAGGGGCTCGTACAGGGGGCTTCTGGGGCCAACGTCCTGACTTTC. Translation: CASSKGLVQGASGANVLTF.

This clonotype showed up many times. The V gene is TRBV3-1, the J gene TRBJ1-1; 8 positions match TRBD1. The junction had 5 bases not matched to a gene; V was cut back by 4 bases and J by 10 bases. CDR3 length: 12 residues. Germline lookup yields CDR1 LGHDT and CDR2 YNNKEL (reference sequence). CDR3 amino acids: CASSPDRGRAFF. The CDR3 DNA reads TGTGCCAGCAGCCCAGACAGGGGTCGAGCTTTCTTT.

This chain connects TRBV15 to TRBJ2-7, with D perhaps TRBD1 (6 bases). CDR1 and CDR2 (germline): LNHNV, YYDKDF (reference sequence). The ends were cut back, 3 bases at V and 6 bases at J, with 18 bases in the middle. There are 15 residues in the CDR3. CDR3 nucleotide sequence: TGTGCCACCAGCAGTCAACAGGGCACTTACTTCGAGCAGTACTTC. It yields the protein CATSSQQGTYFEQYF.

This clonotype was picked up many times. The rearrangement joins TRBV4-2 to TRBJ2-1, with a tentative D call TRBD2 (6 bases). V lost 0 bases and J lost 6, with 9 bases in between. This CDR3 comprises 14 residues. CDR1 LGHNA and CDR2 YNFKEQ come from the germline V gene. CDR3 in amino acids: CASSQERGINEQFF. CDR3 sequence (DNA): TGTGCCAGCAGCCAAGAACGGGGGATCAATGAGCAGTTCTTC.

There are a few counts of this clonotype. This chain joins TRBV6-1 and TRBJ2-7; no clear D. V lost 7 bases to trimming and J lost 1 base, with 11 bases between them. Looked up from germline, CDR1 is MNHNS and CDR2 is SASEGT. This CDR3 is built from 13 residues. The CDR3 reads CASKTSYSYEQYV. The DNA of the CDR3 is TGTGCCAGCAAGACAAGCTATTCCTACGAGCAGTACGTC.

This clonotype has a handful of counts. V and J are TRBV7-2 and TRBJ2-3; TRBD2 agrees at 11 bases. CDR3 length: 16 residues. CDR1 SGHTA and CDR2 FQGNSA come from the germline V gene. Unmatched junction bases numbered 8, after V lost 5 bases and J lost 4 bases. In DNA, the CDR3 is TGTGCCAGCAGCCAGCCGTTTAGCGGGAGGGCAGATACGCAGTATTTT. Translated, it gives CASSQPFSGRADTQYF.

This clonotype has just a few counts. The rearrangement joins TRBV29-1 to TRBJ1-5; no firm D call. This CDR3 has 13 amino acids. V was clipped by 3 bases and J by 3 bases, with 9 bases between them. Per the germline V gene, CDR1 is SQVTM and CDR2 is ANQGSEA. The CDR3 DNA sequence: TGCAGCGTTGAGGCAGGTGCCAATCAGCCCCAGCATTTT. As protein: CSVEAGANQPQHF. Full variable domain (outside the CDR3, taken from reference TRBV29-1 and TRBJ1-5): SAVISQKPSRDICQRGTSLTIQCQVDSQVTMMFWYRQQPGQSLTLIATANQGSEATYESGFVIDKFPISRPNLTFSTLTVSNMSPEDSSIYLCSVEAGANQPQHFGDGTRLSIL.